The 2 T cell receptor beta chains presented below share a single source sample, sequenced in a study of T cell responses to AZD1222 COVID-19 vaccine. TCRdb's copy holds only in-frame clones and misses some; the assay was immunoSEQ multiplex PCR. This sample has around 180,000 clones, with 70% to 90% found just once. The sequencing here drew on peripheral blood, taken on day 0 of AZD1222 vaccination. Receptors originate from an adult in good health.

V is TRBV5-6 and J is TRBJ1-3; no clear D gene. Germline lookup yields CDR1 SGHDT and CDR2 YYEEEE. This CDR3 has 14 amino acids. V was trimmed by 4 bases and J by 3 bases, leaving 11 bases between them. CDR3 sequence reads: CASSLRTFGNTIYF. The CDR3 nucleotides are TGTGCCAGCAGCCTGCGGACTTTTGGAAACACCATATATTTT.

This chain uses TRBV7-3 with TRBJ2-1; possibly TRBD2 for D (6 bases). The V end lost 5 bases, the J end lost 7 bases, and 21 bases lay between the germline ends. CDR3 length: 16 amino acids. Germline CDR1 and CDR2: SGHTA and FQGTGA. CDR3 region: CASSPRRDWVKNEQFF. Written as DNA, the CDR3 is TGTGCCAGCAGCCCCCGACGGGACTGGGTCAAGAATGAGCAGTTCTTC.